This T cell receptor (beta chain) was recovered during a study of T cell changes during pregnancy in multiple sclerosis. V was clipped by 0 bases and J by 4 bases, with 10 bases between them. CDR1 is KGHSH, CDR2 LQKENI, per germline. The CDR3 runs to 14 residues. Method: immunoSEQ multiplex PCR; TCRdb's copy keeps in-frame clones and lacks some. Here the sample spans 60,000 to 65,000 clones, over 85% being singletons. The specimen comprised peripheral blood, sampled in the second trimester of pregnancy. The clonotype originates from a female donor with multiple sclerosis, enrolled in a pregnancy study. The rearrangement joins TRBV18 to TRBJ2-7; the D is unclear. CDR3 DNA sequence: TGTGCCAGCTCACCACCTGGTCTAAATTACGAGCAGTACTTC. It translates to CASSPPGLNYEQYF.